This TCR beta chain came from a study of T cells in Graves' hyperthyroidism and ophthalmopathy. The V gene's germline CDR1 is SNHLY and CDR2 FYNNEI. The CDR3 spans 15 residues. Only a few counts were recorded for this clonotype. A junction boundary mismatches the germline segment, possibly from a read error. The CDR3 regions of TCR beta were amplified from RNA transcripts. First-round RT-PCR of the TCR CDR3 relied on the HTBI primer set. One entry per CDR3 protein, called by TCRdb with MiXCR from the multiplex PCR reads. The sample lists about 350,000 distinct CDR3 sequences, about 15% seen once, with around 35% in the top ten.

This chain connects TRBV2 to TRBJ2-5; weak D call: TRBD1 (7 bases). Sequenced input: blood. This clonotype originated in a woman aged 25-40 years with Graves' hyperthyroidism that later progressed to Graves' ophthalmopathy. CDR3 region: CTSSEWKGGQETQYF. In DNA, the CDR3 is TGTACCAGCAGTGAATGGAAGGGGGGACAGGAGACCCAGTACTTC.